A single sample is the source of the 22 T cell receptor beta chains below, sequenced in a study of shared clonotypes between healthy human individuals. Only in-frame clones appear in the TCRdb table, and some are missing; sequencing was by immunoSEQ multiplex PCR. Found here are 2.3 million or so clones, 93% of them singletons; the top ten hold 0.35% to 0.45%. The sequenced material came from naive CD4+ T cells from PBMCs. Noted subset: CD45RA+ positively selected. The source of these receptors is a man aged 18 to 30 in good health. Some clones in this sample may be carry-over from other donors' samples.

The chain couples TRBV10-3 to TRBJ2-7, with D perhaps TRBD2 (6 bases). Between the trimmed V and J ends, which lost 0 bases and 3 bases, there was a span of 12 bases. The germline gives CDR1 ENHRY, CDR2 SYGVKD. The CDR3 is 15 residues long. The CDR3 DNA sequence: TGTGCCATCAGTGAGTCCGGGACTGAATACTACGAGCAGTACTTC. The encoded protein is CAISESGTEYYEQYF.

The CDR3 region has the DNA TGTGCCAGCAGTGAAACCCTCCTAGGTTGGGGAAACACCATATATTTT. It encodes CASSETLLGWGNTIYF. The chain has TRBV6-1 and TRBJ1-3; no definite D call. CDR1 is MNHNS, CDR2 SASEGT, per germline. Deletions cut 2 bases from V and 4 bases from J, with 15 bases between. This CDR3 contains 16 residues.

V and J are TRBV25-1 and TRBJ2-7, with unresolved D. Between the trimmed V and J ends, which lost 6 bases and 6 bases, there was a span of 12 bases. The CDR3 sequence is 12 residues long. Germline CDR1 is MGHDK and CDR2 is SYGVNS. The CDR3 coding sequence is TGTGCCAGCAGCGATCGAGGCGGCGAGCAGTACTTC. It translates to CASSDRGGEQYF.

Concerning this clone itself: The identical CDR3 is also encoded by other nucleotide sequences in the sample. This sequence joins TRBV7-2 and TRBJ2-1; the D gene could be TRBD1 or TRBD2 (5 bases each). CDR1 is SGHTA, CDR2 FQGNSA, per germline. The CDR3 runs 14 residues. Trimming cost V 6 bases and J 3 bases, with 12 bases left between them. CDR3 residues: CASSPGTDYNEQFF. The CDR3 DNA reads TGTGCCAGCAGTCCTGGGACGGACTACAATGAGCAGTTCTTC.

A note on this clone: Other DNA sequences in the sample encode the same CDR3. The chain couples TRBV27 to TRBJ1-2; no clear D. The germline gives CDR1 MNHEY, CDR2 SMNVEV (reference sequence). The germline V and J ends were trimmed by 5 bases and 5 bases, with 9 bases remaining between them. The CDR3 is 12 residues long. The CDR3 DNA sequence: TGTGCCAGCAGTGCCTCGGGGTATGGCTACACCTTC. Its protein product is CASSASGYGYTF.

The genes are TRBV4-1 and TRBJ1-4, with D unresolved. Trimming took 3 bases from V and 0 from J, leaving 14 bases between them. This CDR3 is built from 17 residues. Germline V CDR1 and CDR2: MGHRA, YSYEKL. The CDR3 region is CASSHPLRGATNEKLFF. DNA of the CDR3: TGCGCCAGCAGCCACCCGCTGCGGGGTGCAACTAATGAAAAACTGTTTTTT.

This chain links TRBV29-1 with TRBJ1-2; D possibly corresponds to TRBD1 (6 bases). This CDR3 has 13 residues. The V end was cut by 6 bases, the J end by 7 bases, with 18 bases between. Germline CDR1 reads SQVTM; CDR2 reads ANQGSEA. CDR3 protein: CSVGVRGRLGYTF. CDR3 nucleotide sequence: TGCAGCGTGGGGGTACGGGGGCGTCTTGGCTACACCTTC.

This rearrangement joins TRBV9 to TRBJ2-7; D is perhaps TRBD2 (6 bases). The CDR3 has 13 amino acids. The ends were cut back, 3 bases at V and 6 bases at J, with 13 bases in the middle. Germline-derived CDR1 and CDR2 are SGDLS and YYNGEE. DNA for the CDR3: TGTGCCAGCAGCGCCTTACTAGCAGGCGAGCAGTACTTC. Its translation is CASSALLAGEQYF.

The chain carries TRBV30 and TRBJ2-7; weak D call: TRBD1 (6 bases). The CDR3 has 16 amino acids. Germline V gene data show CDR1 as GTSNPN and CDR2 as SVGIG (reference sequence). V lost 4 bases and J 0 bases, leaving 19 bases between the germline ends. CDR3 protein: CAWTKGGSKSSYEQYF. The CDR3 DNA is TGTGCCTGGACCAAAGGGGGAAGTAAAAGCTCCTACGAGCAGTACTTC. Filled out from reference TRBV30 and TRBJ2-7, the complete variable domain reads SQTIHQWPATLVQPVGSPLSLECTVEGTSNPNLYWYRQAAGRGLQLLFYSVGIGQISSEVPQNLSASRPQDRQFILSSKKLLLSDSGFYLCAWTKGGSKSSYEQYFGPGTRLTVT.

Concerning this clone: The same CDR3 also results from other DNA sequences found in this sample. The gene calls are TRBV7-8 and TRBJ1-1; a possible D gene is TRBD1 (6 bases). This CDR3 region has 15 residues. Trimming took off 0 bases at V and 0 bases at J, with 8 bases between the two ends. Germline V CDR1 and CDR2: SGHVS, FQNEAQ. CDR3 region: CASSLAGTLNTEAFF. The CDR3 DNA is TGTGCCAGCAGCTTAGCCGGGACATTGAACACTGAAGCTTTCTTT.

CDR3 amino acids: CSARTESNQPQHF. CDR3 sequence (DNA): TGCAGCGCCAGGACGGAAAGCAATCAGCCCCAGCATTTT. This chain links TRBV29-1 with TRBJ1-5; D is uncertain. In germline, CDR1 is SQVTM, CDR2 ANQGSEA. This CDR3 spans 13 amino acids. Trimming pared 7 bases from V and 1 base from J, leaving 11 bases between.

The V call is TRBV6-1, the J call TRBJ2-1; 8 positions agree with TRBD1. The CDR3 is 15 amino acids. Trimming at V came to 4 bases and at J to 0 bases, leaving 2 bases not matched to a gene. Germline V CDR1 and CDR2: MNHNS, SASEGT. The CDR3 nucleotides read TGTGCCAGCAGTGGACAGGGGCACTCCTACAATGAGCAGTTCTTC. It encodes CASSGQGHSYNEQFF.

The rearrangement links TRBV4-1 to TRBJ2-5; 10 nucleotides align to TRBD2. CDR3 size: 16 residues. With 2 bases clipped from V and 5 bases from J, the junction kept 8 bases outside the gene matches. The germline gives CDR1 MGHRA, CDR2 YSYEKL. CDR3 nucleotides: TGCGCCAGCAGCCAACGGACTAGCGGAGTAGGTGAGACCCAGTACTTC. This translates into CASSQRTSGVGETQYF.

Only one count was recorded for this clone. The chain links TRBV29-1 to TRBJ2-2; 8 nucleotides align to TRBD1. V lost 6 bases and J lost 3; bases outside the gene matches: 12. The CDR3 sequence is 16 residues long. CDR1 is SQVTM, CDR2 ANQGSEA, per germline. CDR3 DNA: TGCAGCGTCGGCTGGACAGGGCAAGGGGACACCGGGGAGCTGTTTTTT. It yields the protein CSVGWTGQGDTGELFF.

This clone showed up just a few times. The rearrangement links TRBV4-1 to TRBJ1-4, with TRBD1 matching 7 bases. The CDR3 consists of 16 residues. The junction had 7 bases not matched to a gene; V was cut back by 2 bases and J by 4 bases. Germline V lookup: CDR1 MGHRA, CDR2 YSYEKL. The CDR3: CASSQRMTGINEKLFF. CDR3 coding DNA: TGCGCCAGCAGCCAACGAATGACAGGGATTAATGAAAAACTGTTTTTT.

The rearrangement links TRBV11-3 to TRBJ2-1, with D hard to call. Germline lookup yields CDR1 SGHNT and CDR2 YENEEA. Trimming took 3 bases from V and 6 from J, leaving 9 bases between them. This CDR3 has 13 residues. DNA of the CDR3: TGTGCCAGCAGCTTCCATGTGGGCAATGAGCAGTTCTTC. The encoded protein is CASSFHVGNEQFF.

The chain links TRBV7-8 to TRBJ1-1; D is ambiguous. The germline V gene encodes CDR1 SGHVS and CDR2 FQNEAQ. V shed 3 bases and J shed 4 bases, with 15 bases lying between them. The CDR3 consists of 15 residues. This CDR3 is CASSFYRVRITEAFF. CDR3 in DNA: TGTGCCAGCAGCTTTTATCGAGTTCGGATCACTGAAGCTTTCTTT.

V usage is TRBV30 and J usage is TRBJ2-3; D is unclear. The CDR3 is made up of 12 amino acids. The V and J ends lost 5 bases and 3 bases respectively, with 9 bases between them. Germline CDR1 GTSNPN, CDR2 SVGIG (reference sequence). CDR3 in DNA: TGTGCCTGGGGGCAAGCTACAGATACGCAGTATTTT. The encoded protein is CAWGQATDTQYF. The full variable domain, completed using reference TRBV30 and TRBJ2-3, is SQTIHQWPATLVQPVGSPLSLECTVEGTSNPNLYWYRQAAGRGLQLLFYSVGIGQISSEVPQNLSASRPQDRQFILSSKKLLLSDSGFYLCAWGQATDTQYFGPGTRLTVL.

The chain has TRBV29-1 and TRBJ2-7; 7 positions match TRBD1. Trimming took 2 bases from V and 3 from J; bases not matched to a gene: 1. The CDR3 consists of 12 residues. The germline gives CDR1 SQVTM, CDR2 ANQGSEA. CDR3 DNA sequence: TGCAGCGTTGAACGACAGGGCTACGAGCAGTACTTC. Protein product: CSVERQGYEQYF.

On this clone: Other DNA sequences in this sample translate to the same CDR3. The V call is TRBV7-6, the J call TRBJ2-7; 7 bases are a match to TRBD2. This CDR3 is built from 15 residues. From germline, CDR1 is SGHVS and CDR2 FNYEAQ. The V and J ends lost 0 bases and 3 bases, in that order; junction bases with no gene match: 5. Here the CDR3 reads CASSLAASGVYEQYF. CDR3 in DNA: TGTGCCAGCAGCTTAGCGGCTAGCGGAGTCTACGAGCAGTACTTC.

This chain joins TRBV25-1 and TRBJ2-1; tentatively, D is TRBD2 (5 bases). The CDR3 spans 14 residues. Trimming cost V 5 bases and J 5 bases, with 13 bases left between them. Germline CDR1 reads MGHDK; CDR2 reads SYGVNS. CDR3 nucleotides: TGTGCCAGCAGTCCATGGACTGGCAACAATGAGCAGTTCTTC. Residues: CASSPWTGNNEQFF.

The rearrangement joins TRBV27 to TRBJ2-7; 9 bases match TRBD1. CDR3 length: 14 amino acids. Germline V gives CDR1 MNHEY, CDR2 SMNVEV (reference sequence). The V gene end was trimmed by 6 bases and the J gene end by 5 bases; junction bases not matched to a gene: 8. The CDR3 sequence is CASSRQGEWNEQYF. In nucleotides, the CDR3 is TGTGCCAGCAGCAGACAGGGGGAGTGGAACGAGCAGTACTTC.